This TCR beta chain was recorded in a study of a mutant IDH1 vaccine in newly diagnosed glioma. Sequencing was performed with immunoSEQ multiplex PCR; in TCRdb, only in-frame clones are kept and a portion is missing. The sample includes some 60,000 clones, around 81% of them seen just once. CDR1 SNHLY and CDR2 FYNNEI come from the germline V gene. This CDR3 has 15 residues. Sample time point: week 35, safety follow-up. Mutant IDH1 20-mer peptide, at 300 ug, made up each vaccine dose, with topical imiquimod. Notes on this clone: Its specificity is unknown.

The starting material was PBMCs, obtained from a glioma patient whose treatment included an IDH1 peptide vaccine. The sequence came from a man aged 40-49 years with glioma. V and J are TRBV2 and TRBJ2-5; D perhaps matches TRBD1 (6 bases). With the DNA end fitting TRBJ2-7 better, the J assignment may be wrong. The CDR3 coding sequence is TGTGCCAGCAGCGCCGGGACATCTCCTTCCTACGAGCAGTACTTC. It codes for CASSAGTSPSYEQYF.